The 22 T cell receptor beta chains reported below all come from one sample, sequenced in a study of CD8+ T cells in alopecia areata. Reverse transcribed after extraction, RNA yielded cDNA as the sequencing template. Profiled with immunoSEQ multiplex PCR; TCRdb holds only in-frame clones, not every one. Seen here are 50,000 to 70,000 clones, around 40% observed once, and the top ten hold roughly 51%. Input material: NKG2D-low CD8+ T cells sorted from blood. The receptor source for this set is a human donor with alopecia areata.

The chain carries TRBV7-8 and TRBJ2-7; D is unresolved. V dropped 6 bases and J dropped 6 bases, with 12 bases sitting between them. The CDR3 length is 12 residues. Germline CDR1 reads SGHVS; CDR2 reads FQNEAQ. CDR3 region: CASSEEAPEQYF. The CDR3 DNA reads TGTGCCAGCAGTGAAGAGGCCCCCGAGCAGTACTTC.

By share, this clone counts as medium-sized (0.01 to 0.1%). The chain is built from TRBV5-4 and TRBJ2-7; 8 bases are shared with TRBD1. The CDR3 is made up of 15 amino acids. Germline CDR1 SGHNT, CDR2 YYREEE (reference sequence). The V segment lost 4 bases and the J segment 0 bases; nucleotides outside the gene matches: 6. CDR3 region: CASSDGDRNSYEQYF. CDR3 nucleotides: TGTGCCAGCAGCGACGGGGACAGGAACTCCTACGAGCAGTACTTC.

The chain has TRBV11-2 and TRBJ2-7; D not certain. Per germline, CDR1 SGHAT and CDR2 FQNNGV. The CDR3 has 14 amino acids. The V end was cut by 2 bases, the J end by 6 bases, with 14 bases between. The CDR3 protein is CASSLTHLVREQYF. As DNA, the CDR3 is TGTGCCAGCAGCTTAACCCACCTGGTGCGCGAGCAGTACTTC.

This chain joins TRBV5-1 and TRBJ2-7; 7 nucleotides agree with TRBD1. The germline V gene encodes CDR1 SGHRS and CDR2 YFSETQ. The ends lost 3 bases at V and 5 bases at J; junction bases unmatched: 11. This CDR3 has 15 amino acids. The CDR3 nucleotides read TGCGCCAGCAGCTGGACGGACAGGCCAGGCGACGAGCAGTACTTC. It specifies CASSWTDRPGDEQYF.

This chain links TRBV25-1 with TRBJ2-6; 8 bases fit TRBD1. The CDR3 length is 16 residues. The V segment lost 4 bases and the J segment 0 bases; nucleotides outside the gene matches: 2. Germline CDR1 reads MGHDK; CDR2 reads SYGVNS. The CDR3 here is CASSGQGSSGANVLTF. The CDR3 DNA follows: TGTGCCAGCAGTGGACAGGGGTCCTCTGGGGCCAACGTCCTGACTTTC. Combining the CDR3 with reference TRBV25-1 and TRBJ2-6 gives the whole variable domain EADIYQTPRYLVIGTGKKITLECSQTMGHDKMYWYQQDPGMELHLIHYSYGVNSTEKGDLSSESTVSRIRTEHFPLTLESARPSHTSQYLCASSGQGSSGANVLTFGAGSRLTVL.

This clone showed up just a few times. This sequence joins TRBV29-1 and TRBJ1-2; D remains ambiguous. The ends were cut back, 4 bases at V and 8 bases at J, with 14 bases in the middle. Germline CDR1 and CDR2: SQVTM and ANQGSEA. This CDR3 contains 12 residues. The CDR3 spells CSVAGWERGYTF. The CDR3 region has the DNA TGCAGCGTTGCCGGCTGGGAGAGGGGCTACACCTTC.

This clone was seen once. This chain connects TRBV27 to TRBJ2-1; 8 bases are shared with TRBD1. Germline trimming cut 1 base from V and 7 bases from J; bases unmatched to any gene: 6. From germline, CDR1 is MNHEY and CDR2 SMNVEV (reference sequence). The CDR3 contains 15 residues. The CDR3, as DNA: TGTGCCAGCAGTTTATTCCCAGGGGGCTTTAATGAGCAGTTCTTC. Translating gives CASSLFPGGFNEQFF.

The rearrangement uses TRBV14 and TRBJ2-3; possible D gene TRBD2, 5 bases. Germline V gives CDR1 SGHDN, CDR2 FVKESK. There are 14 residues in the CDR3. The V end lost 0 bases, the J end lost 4 bases, and 8 bases lay between the germline ends. CDR3: CASSQERAADTQYF. CDR3 DNA sequence: TGTGCCAGCAGCCAAGAGAGGGCCGCAGATACGCAGTATTTT.

The J gene is TRBJ2-7, the V gene TRBV15; a weak D match, TRBD2 (5 bases). Germline V lookup: CDR1 LNHNV, CDR2 YYDKDF (reference sequence). Trimming stripped 5 bases from V and 2 bases from J, with 10 bases between. The CDR3 extends over 13 amino acids. CDR3 bases: TGTGCCACCAGCCTGGGGAGAGCCTACGAGCAGTACTTC. This gives the protein CATSLGRAYEQYF.

V and J are TRBV4-3 and TRBJ2-3; 8 bases line up with TRBD2. The germline CDR1 and CDR2 sequences are LGHNA and YSLEER. The CDR3 contains 14 residues. V was pared by 5 bases and J by 4 bases, with 5 bases of the junction left unmatched. CDR3 sequence: CASSKAGEADTQYF. CDR3 sequence (DNA): TGCGCCAGCAGCAAAGCGGGAGAGGCAGATACGCAGTATTTT.

The chain employs TRBV29-1 and TRBJ2-7; D tentatively reads TRBD1 or TRBD2 (5 bases each). Trimming cost V 2 bases and J 3 bases, with 11 bases left between them. CDR3 size: 13 residues. Germline V CDR1 and CDR2: SQVTM, ANQGSEA. The CDR3 region has the DNA TGCAGCGTTGAAAGGGGCGGACTCTACGAGCAGTACTTC. This encodes CSVERGGLYEQYF.

This clone was detected only a few times. The rearrangement uses TRBV5-1 and TRBJ2-7, with D possibly matching TRBD2 (5 bases). CDR3 length: 13 residues. The germline V gene has CDR1 SGHRS and CDR2 YFSETQ. Trimming took 3 bases from V and 3 from J, leaving 10 bases between them. CDR3 amino acids: CASSYGRDYEQYF. Here the CDR3 DNA reads TGCGCCAGCAGCTATGGACGGGACTACGAGCAGTACTTC.

The genes are TRBV29-1 and TRBJ1-5; 8 bases fit TRBD1. Germline CDR1 is SQVTM and CDR2 is ANQGSEA. Trimming cost V 3 bases and J 10 bases; bases outside gene matches: 5. This CDR3 contains 12 residues. Written as DNA, the CDR3 is TGCAGCGTTGAGACAGGGGCAGGACCCCAGCATTTT. It is translated as CSVETGAGPQHF.

The chain has TRBV11-2 and TRBJ2-1, with D uncertain. Germline V gene lookup returns CDR1 SGHAT and CDR2 FQNNGV. Trimming cost V 1 base and J 9 bases, with 7 bases left between them. The CDR3 is 12 residues long. Here the CDR3 reads CASSLGVVEQFF. CDR3 nucleotides: TGTGCCAGCAGCTTAGGTGTGGTTGAGCAGTTCTTC.

The gene calls are TRBV7-8 and TRBJ2-1, with TRBD2 identical over 12 bases. This CDR3 spans 19 amino acids. Trimming took 3 bases from V and 6 from J; bases not matched to a gene: 15. Germline assignment: CDR1 SGHVS and CDR2 FQNEAQ. The CDR3 DNA reads TGTGCCAGCAGCTTTGGGTACGGACTAGCGGGGCTTTATAGCAATGAGCAGTTCTTC. Protein sequence: CASSFGYGLAGLYSNEQFF.

V is TRBV29-1 and J is TRBJ2-5; possibly TRBD1 for D (5 bases). Germline V lookup: CDR1 SQVTM, CDR2 ANQGSEA. V dropped 2 bases and J dropped 1 base, with 8 bases sitting between them. This CDR3 is built from 13 residues. CDR3 sequence reads: CSVEKGRQETQYF. The CDR3 DNA reads TGCAGCGTTGAAAAGGGGCGCCAAGAGACCCAGTACTTC.

The chain recombines TRBV7-8 with TRBJ2-1, with D possibly TRBD2 on 5 matching bases. Trimming cost V 5 bases and J 11 bases, with 22 bases left between them. This CDR3 is 15 amino acids long. Germline assignment: CDR1 SGHVS and CDR2 FQNEAQ. CDR3 coding DNA: TGTGCCAGCAGCACAGCGACTCGGGGAATTGTCCAGCAGTTCTTC. It encodes CASSTATRGIVQQFF.

The rearrangement links TRBV10-3 to TRBJ2-1; D might be TRBD2 (5 bases). The V end was cut by 4 bases, the J end by 0 bases, with 7 bases between. The CDR3 length is 14 residues. Germline CDR1 reads ENHRY; CDR2 reads SYGVKD. The DNA of the CDR3 is TGTGCCATCAGTGGGACTGACTCCTACAATGAGCAGTTCTTC. Its protein product is CAISGTDSYNEQFF.

The chain links TRBV12-5 to TRBJ2-1; D unclear. Trimming stripped 5 bases from V and 0 bases from J, with 17 bases between. The CDR3 length is 17 residues. Germline lookup yields CDR1 LGHNT and CDR2 FRNRAP. The CDR3 protein is CASGNPKDPSSYNEQFF. Written as DNA, the CDR3 is TGTGCTAGTGGTAATCCCAAGGACCCGAGCTCCTACAATGAGCAGTTCTTC.

This clone was recorded a few times. The chain carries TRBV29-1 and TRBJ1-1; weak D call: TRBD1 (6 bases). The CDR3 runs to 13 residues. Germline V gives CDR1 SQVTM, CDR2 ANQGSEA. Trimming removed 2 bases from V and 4 bases from J, with 11 bases in between. The CDR3 loop reads CSVEPRQATEAFF. DNA for the CDR3: TGCAGCGTTGAACCTAGACAGGCCACTGAAGCTTTCTTT.

The table lists this clone with a few counts. V and J are TRBV19 and TRBJ1-5, with TRBD1 matching over 7 bases. Germline CDR1 LNHDA, CDR2 SQIVND (reference sequence). The V gene end was trimmed by 3 bases and the J gene end by 4 bases; junction bases not matched to a gene: 6. The CDR3 totals 15 residues. The CDR3 here is CASSMGTASNQPQHF. The DNA of the CDR3 is TGTGCCAGTAGTATGGGGACAGCGTCAAATCAGCCCCAGCATTTT.

In this sample, this clone turned up a few times. The chain has TRBV7-9 and TRBJ2-7; a weak D match, TRBD2 (5 bases). Deletions cut 5 bases from V and 5 bases from J, with 22 bases between. The V gene's germline CDR1 is SEHNR and CDR2 FQNEAQ (reference sequence). This CDR3 is built from 16 residues. The CDR3 nucleotides are TGTGCCAGCAGCCCAGCCTCGGGCCGGGAATTGGACGAGCAGTACTTC. This sequence encodes CASSPASGRELDEQYF.